This TCR beta chain is drawn from a study of blood T cell repertoires in COVID-19. Measured with immunoSEQ multiplex PCR; TCRdb has only the in-frame clones, and not every one. The sample lists about 240,000 clones; more than 75% were seen once. Sequencing input: peripheral blood. This TCR derives from a man older than 75 with acute or convalescent COVID-19.

CDR3 loop: CASSIASSGRSSYNEQFF. The CDR3 DNA sequence: TGTGCCAGTAGTATAGCCTCTAGCGGGAGGAGCTCCTACAATGAGCAGTTCTTC. The rearrangement joins TRBV19 to TRBJ2-1; 11 nucleotides line up with TRBD2. The CDR3 runs to 18 residues. Per the germline V gene, CDR1 is LNHDA and CDR2 is SQIVND (reference sequence). V trimming: 1 base; J trimming: 0 bases; junction bases outside the gene matches: 5.